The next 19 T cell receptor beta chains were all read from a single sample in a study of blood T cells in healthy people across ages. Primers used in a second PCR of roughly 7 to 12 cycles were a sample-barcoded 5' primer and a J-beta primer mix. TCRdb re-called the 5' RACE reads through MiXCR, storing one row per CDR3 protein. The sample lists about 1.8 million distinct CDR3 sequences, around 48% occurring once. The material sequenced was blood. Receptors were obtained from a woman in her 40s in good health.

The CDR3 reads CASTSDRGRSNEQFF. CDR3 in DNA: TGTGCCAGCACCTCGGACAGGGGGCGATCAAATGAGCAGTTCTTC. The chain uses TRBV28 and TRBJ2-1, with TRBD1 identical over 11 bases. Germline CDR1 reads MDHEN; CDR2 reads SYDVKM. The length of the CDR3 is 15 residues. V shed 7 bases, J shed 7 bases, and the junction held 9 bases outside the gene matches.

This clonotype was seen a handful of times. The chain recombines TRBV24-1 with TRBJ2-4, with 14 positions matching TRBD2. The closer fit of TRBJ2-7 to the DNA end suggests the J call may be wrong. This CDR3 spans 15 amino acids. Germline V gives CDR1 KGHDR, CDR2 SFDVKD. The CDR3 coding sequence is TGTGCCACCAGTGACGGACTAGCGGGGGGTTACGAGCAGTACTTC. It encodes CATSDGLAGGYEQYF.

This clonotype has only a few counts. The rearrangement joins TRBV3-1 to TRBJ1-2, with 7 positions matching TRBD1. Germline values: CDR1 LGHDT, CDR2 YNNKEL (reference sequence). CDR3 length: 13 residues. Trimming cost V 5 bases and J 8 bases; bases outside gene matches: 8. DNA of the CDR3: TGTGCCAGCAGCAAAGGGACAGCTCTCGGCTACACCTTC. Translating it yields CASSKGTALGYTF.

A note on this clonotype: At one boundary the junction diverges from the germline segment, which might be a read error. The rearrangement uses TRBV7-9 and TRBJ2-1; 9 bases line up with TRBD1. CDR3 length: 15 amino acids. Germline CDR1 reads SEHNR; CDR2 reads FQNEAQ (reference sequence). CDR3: CASSSGTGPYNERFF. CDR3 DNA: TGTGCCAGCAGCTCCGGGACAGGGCCGTACAATGAGCGGTTCTTC.

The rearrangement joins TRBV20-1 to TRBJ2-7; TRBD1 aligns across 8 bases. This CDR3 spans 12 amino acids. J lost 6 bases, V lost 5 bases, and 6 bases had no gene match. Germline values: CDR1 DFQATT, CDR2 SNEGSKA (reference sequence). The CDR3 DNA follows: TGCAGTGCTTCCAACAGGGGGAGCGAGCAGTACTTC. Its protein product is CSASNRGSEQYF.

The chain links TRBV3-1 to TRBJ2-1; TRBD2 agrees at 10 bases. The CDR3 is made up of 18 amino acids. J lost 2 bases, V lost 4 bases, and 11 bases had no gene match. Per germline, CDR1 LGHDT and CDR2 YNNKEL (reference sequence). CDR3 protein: CASSRVVAGGRAYNEQFF. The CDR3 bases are TGTGCCAGCAGCCGGGTAGTAGCGGGGGGCCGGGCCTACAATGAGCAGTTCTTC.

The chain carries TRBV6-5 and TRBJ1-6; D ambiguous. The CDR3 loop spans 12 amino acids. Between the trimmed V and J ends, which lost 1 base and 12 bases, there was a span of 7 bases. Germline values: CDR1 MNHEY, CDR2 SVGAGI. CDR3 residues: CASSYLGEPLHF. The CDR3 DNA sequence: TGTGCCAGCAGTTACTTGGGCGAACCCCTCCACTTT.

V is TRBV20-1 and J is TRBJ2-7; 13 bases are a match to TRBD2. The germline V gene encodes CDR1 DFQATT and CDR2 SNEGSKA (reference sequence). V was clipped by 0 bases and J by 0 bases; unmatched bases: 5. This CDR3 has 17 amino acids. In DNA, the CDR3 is TGCAGTGCTAGAGATCCACTAGCGGGGGGGAGCTCCTACGAGCAGTACTTC. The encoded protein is CSARDPLAGGSSYEQYF.

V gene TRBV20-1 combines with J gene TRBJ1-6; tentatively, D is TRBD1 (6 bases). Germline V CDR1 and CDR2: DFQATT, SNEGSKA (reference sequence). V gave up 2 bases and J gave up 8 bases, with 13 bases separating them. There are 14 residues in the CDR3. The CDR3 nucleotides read TGCAGTGCTAGACTGGGGGCCTTATATTCACCCCTCCACTTT. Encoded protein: CSARLGALYSPLHF.

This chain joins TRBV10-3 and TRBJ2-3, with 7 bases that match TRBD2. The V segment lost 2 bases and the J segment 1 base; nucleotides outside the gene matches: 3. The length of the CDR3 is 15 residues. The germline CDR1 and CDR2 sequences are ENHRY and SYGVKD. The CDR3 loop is CAISEGGDGTDTQYF. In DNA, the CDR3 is TGTGCCATCAGTGAGGGGGGGGACGGCACAGATACGCAGTATTTT.

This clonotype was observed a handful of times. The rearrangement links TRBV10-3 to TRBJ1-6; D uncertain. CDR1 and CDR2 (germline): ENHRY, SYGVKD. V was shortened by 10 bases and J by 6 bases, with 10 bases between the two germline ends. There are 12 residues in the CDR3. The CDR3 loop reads CATRPVNSPLHF. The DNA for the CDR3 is TGTGCCACGCGGCCGGTTAATTCACCCCTCCACTTT.

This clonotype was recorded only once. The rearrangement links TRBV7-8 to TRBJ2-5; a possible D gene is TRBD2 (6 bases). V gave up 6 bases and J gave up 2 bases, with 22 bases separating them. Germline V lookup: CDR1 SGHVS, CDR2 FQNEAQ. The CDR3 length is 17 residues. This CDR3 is CASRKNPGTRPQETQYF. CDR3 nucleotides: TGTGCCAGCAGAAAAAACCCCGGGACTCGGCCTCAAGAGACCCAGTACTTC. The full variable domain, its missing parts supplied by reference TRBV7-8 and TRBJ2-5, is GAGVSQSPRYKVAKRGQDVALRCDPISGHVSLFWYQQALGQGPEFLTYFQNEAQLDKSGLPSDRFFAERPEGSVSTLKIQRTQQEDSAVYLCASRKNPGTRPQETQYFGPGTRLLVL.

CDR3 residues: CASSYSSGETQYF. The DNA of the CDR3 is TGTGCCAGCAGTTATAGTAGCGGGGAGACCCAGTACTTC. The chain couples TRBV6-5 to TRBJ2-5; 7 nucleotides match TRBD2. Germline V gene sequence: CDR1 MNHEY, CDR2 SVGAGI. The CDR3 runs 13 residues. Trimming at V came to 3 bases and at J to 5 bases, leaving 3 bases not matched to a gene.

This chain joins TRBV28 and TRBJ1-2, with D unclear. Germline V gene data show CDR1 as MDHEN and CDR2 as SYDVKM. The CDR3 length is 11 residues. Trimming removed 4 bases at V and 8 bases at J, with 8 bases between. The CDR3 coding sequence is TGTGCCAGCAGTTGGGGTTTGGGCTACACCTTC. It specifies CASSWGLGYTF.

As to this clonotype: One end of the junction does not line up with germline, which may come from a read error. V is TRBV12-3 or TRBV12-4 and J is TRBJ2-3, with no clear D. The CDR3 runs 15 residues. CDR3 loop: CASSLGGWVQDTQYF. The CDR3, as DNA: TGCGCCAGCAGTTTGGGCGGTTGGGTTCAAGATACGCAGTATTTT.

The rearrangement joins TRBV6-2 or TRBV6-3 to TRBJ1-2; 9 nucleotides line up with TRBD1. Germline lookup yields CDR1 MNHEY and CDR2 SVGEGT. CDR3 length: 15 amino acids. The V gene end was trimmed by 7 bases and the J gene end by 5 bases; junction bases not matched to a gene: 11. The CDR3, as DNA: TGTGCCAGCAACGAACCGGGACAGGGCTTATATGGCTACACCTTC. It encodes CASNEPGQGLYGYTF.

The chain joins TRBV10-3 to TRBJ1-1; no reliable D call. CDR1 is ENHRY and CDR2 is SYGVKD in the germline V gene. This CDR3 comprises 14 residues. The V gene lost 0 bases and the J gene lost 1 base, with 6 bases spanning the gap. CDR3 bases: TGTGCCATCAGTGAGTCTATGCGGAACACTGAAGCTTTCTTT. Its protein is CAISESMRNTEAFF.

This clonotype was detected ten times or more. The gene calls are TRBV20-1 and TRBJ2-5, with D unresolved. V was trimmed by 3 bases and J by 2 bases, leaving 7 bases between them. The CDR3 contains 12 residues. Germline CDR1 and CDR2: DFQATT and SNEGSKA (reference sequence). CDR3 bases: TGCAGTGCTAGTGTGGGGCAAGAGACCCAGTACTTC. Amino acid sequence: CSASVGQETQYF.

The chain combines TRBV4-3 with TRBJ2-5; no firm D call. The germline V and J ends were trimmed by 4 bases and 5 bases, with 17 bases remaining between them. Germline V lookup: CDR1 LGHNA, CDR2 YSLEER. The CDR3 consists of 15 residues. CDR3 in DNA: TGCGCCAGCAGCCGAATGGACGGGTCCCAGGAGACCCAGTACTTC. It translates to CASSRMDGSQETQYF.